This TCR beta chain is from a study of cytomegalovirus exposure and HLA in healthy donors. Study-level information: The same platform as the roughly 670 first-cohort repertoires was used for the roughly 130 validation repertoires, a later analysis reported.

Study-wide results and limits: In vitro, three CMV-associated chains proved specific for CMV antigens.

To note about this clone: The target antigen is unknown.

TCRdb keeps only in-frame clones here, not all; method: immunoSEQ multiplex PCR. The sample yields some 100,000 clones, around nine tenths seen once. V lost 3 bases to trimming and J lost 4 bases; unmatched junction nucleotides: 4. Looked up from germline, CDR1 is MNHEY and CDR2 is SVGAGI. CDR3 length: 15 amino acids. Sequenced sample: PBMCs. The TCR sequence derives from a woman aged 18 to 35 in good health and CMV-seronegative. The chain joins TRBV6-5 to TRBJ2-3; 10 bases are a match to TRBD2. This chain's CDR3 is CASSYQAGGPDTQYF. CDR3 sequence (DNA): TGTGCCAGCAGTTATCAAGCGGGAGGGCCAGATACGCAGTATTTT.